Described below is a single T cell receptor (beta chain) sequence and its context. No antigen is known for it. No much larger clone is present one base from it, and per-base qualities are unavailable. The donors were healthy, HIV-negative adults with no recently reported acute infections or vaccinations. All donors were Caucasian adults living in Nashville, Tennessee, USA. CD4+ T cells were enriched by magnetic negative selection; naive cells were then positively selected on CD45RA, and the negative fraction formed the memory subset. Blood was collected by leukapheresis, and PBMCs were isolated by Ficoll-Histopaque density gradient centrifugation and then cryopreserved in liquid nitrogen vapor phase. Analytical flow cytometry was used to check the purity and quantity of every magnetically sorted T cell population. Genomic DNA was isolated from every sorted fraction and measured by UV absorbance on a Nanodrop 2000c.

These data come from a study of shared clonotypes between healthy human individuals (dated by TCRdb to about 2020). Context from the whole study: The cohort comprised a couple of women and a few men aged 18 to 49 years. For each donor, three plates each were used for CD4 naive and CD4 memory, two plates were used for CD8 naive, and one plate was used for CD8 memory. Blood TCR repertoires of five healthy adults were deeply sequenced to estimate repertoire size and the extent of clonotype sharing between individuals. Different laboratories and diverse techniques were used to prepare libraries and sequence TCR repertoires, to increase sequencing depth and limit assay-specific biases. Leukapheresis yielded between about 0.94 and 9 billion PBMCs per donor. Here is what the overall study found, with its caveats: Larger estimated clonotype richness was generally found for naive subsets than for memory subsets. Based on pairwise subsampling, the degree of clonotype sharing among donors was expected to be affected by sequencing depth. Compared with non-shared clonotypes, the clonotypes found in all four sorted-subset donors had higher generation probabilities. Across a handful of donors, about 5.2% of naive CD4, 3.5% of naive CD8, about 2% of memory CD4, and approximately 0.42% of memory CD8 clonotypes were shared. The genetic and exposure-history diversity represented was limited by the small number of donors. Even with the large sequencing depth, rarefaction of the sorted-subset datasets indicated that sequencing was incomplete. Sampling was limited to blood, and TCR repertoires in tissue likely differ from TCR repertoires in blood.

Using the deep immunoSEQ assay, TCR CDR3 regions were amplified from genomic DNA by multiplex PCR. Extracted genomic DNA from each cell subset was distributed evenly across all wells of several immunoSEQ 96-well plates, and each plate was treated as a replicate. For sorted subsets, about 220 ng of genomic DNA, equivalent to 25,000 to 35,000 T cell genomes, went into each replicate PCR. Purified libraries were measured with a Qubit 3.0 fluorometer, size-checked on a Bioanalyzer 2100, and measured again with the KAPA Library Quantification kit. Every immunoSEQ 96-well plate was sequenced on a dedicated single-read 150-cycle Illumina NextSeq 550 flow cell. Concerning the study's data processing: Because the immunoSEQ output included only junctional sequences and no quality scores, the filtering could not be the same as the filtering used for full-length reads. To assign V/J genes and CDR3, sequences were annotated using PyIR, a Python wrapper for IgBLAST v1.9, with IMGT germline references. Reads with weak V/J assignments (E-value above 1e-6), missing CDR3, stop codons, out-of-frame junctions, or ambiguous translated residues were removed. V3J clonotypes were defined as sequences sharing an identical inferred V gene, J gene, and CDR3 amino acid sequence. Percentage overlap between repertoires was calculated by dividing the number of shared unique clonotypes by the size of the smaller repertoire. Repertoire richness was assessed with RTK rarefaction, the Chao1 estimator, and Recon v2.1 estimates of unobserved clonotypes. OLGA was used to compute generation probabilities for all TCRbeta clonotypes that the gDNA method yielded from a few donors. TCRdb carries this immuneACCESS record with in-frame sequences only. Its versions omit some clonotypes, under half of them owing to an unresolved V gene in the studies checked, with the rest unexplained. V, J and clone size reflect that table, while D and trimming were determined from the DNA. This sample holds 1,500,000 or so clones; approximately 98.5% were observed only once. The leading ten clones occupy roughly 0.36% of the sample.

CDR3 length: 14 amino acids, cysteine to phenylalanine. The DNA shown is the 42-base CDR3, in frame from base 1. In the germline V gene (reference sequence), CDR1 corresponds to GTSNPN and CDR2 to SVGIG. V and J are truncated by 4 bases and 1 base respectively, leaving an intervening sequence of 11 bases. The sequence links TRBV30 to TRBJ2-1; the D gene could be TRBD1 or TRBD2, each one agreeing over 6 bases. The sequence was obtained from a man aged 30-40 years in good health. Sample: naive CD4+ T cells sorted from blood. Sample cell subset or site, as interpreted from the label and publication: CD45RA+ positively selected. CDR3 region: CAWKRGTSYNEQFF. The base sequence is TGTGCCTGGAAAAGGGGGACTTCCTACAATGAGCAGTTCTTC.